What follows are 27 T cell receptor beta chains derived from one specimen sequenced in a study of T-cell memory formation after mild COVID-19. In TCRdb, the 5' RACE reads were re-called with MiXCR into one record per CDR3 protein. The sample shows around 220,000 distinct CDR3 sequences, roughly 17% of them seen only once. Material for sequencing was PBMCs or a T cell subset sorted from them (not recorded which). These receptors originate from a man younger than 30 who had mild COVID-19 (a few samples of this study predate the infection). Cell type and time point are not known.

This clonotype was observed a few times. The rearrangement links TRBV5-1 to TRBJ2-1, with TRBD1 identical over 9 bases. Looked up from germline, CDR1 is SGHRS and CDR2 is YFSETQ. Trimming removed 3 bases from V and 6 bases from J; junction bases left unmatched: 10. The CDR3 consists of 16 residues. DNA for the CDR3: TGCGCCAGCAGCTGGTCCGGGACAGGGAAGACCAATGAGCAGTTCTTC. It encodes CASSWSGTGKTNEQFF.

This clonotype was found a few times. The rearrangement joins TRBV27 to TRBJ1-5, with D maybe TRBD1 (5 bases). CDR1 is MNHEY and CDR2 is SMNVEV in the germline V gene (reference sequence). Trimming took off 2 bases at V and 2 bases at J, with 10 bases between the two ends. The CDR3 contains 15 residues. CDR3 in amino acids: CASSLSQGRNQPQHF. As DNA, the CDR3 is TGTGCCAGCAGTTTAAGCCAGGGACGCAATCAGCCCCAGCATTTT.

This clonotype has just a few counts. This chain connects TRBV4-3 to TRBJ2-7, with a tentative D call TRBD1 (5 bases). The CDR3 runs 16 residues. CDR1 LGHNA and CDR2 YSLEER come from the germline V gene. Deletions cut 1 base from V and 0 bases from J, with 13 bases between. The DNA of the CDR3 is TGCGCCAGCAGCCAAGTTGCGACAGCGAGCTCCTACGAGCAGTACTTC. This encodes CASSQVATASSYEQYF.

This clonotype was observed a few times. The chain recombines TRBV20-1 with TRBJ1-5; D uncertain. Germline V gene data show CDR1 as DFQATT and CDR2 as SNEGSKA (reference sequence). The length of the CDR3 is 14 residues. Trimming cost V 3 bases and J 0 bases, with 9 bases left between them. CDR3 in amino acids: CSASRPGSNQPQHF. CDR3 in DNA: TGCAGTGCTAGTAGGCCGGGTAGCAATCAGCCCCAGCATTTT.

The V and J genes are TRBV7-9 and TRBJ2-5; possible D gene TRBD2, 6 bases. Trimming took off 4 bases at V and 5 bases at J, with 14 bases between the two ends. CDR1 and CDR2 from the germline V gene are SEHNR and FQNEAQ (reference sequence). This CDR3 region has 14 residues. In DNA, the CDR3 is TGTGCCAGCAGCTACTCGGAAGGGAGGGAGACCCAGTACTTC. Its protein is CASSYSEGRETQYF.

The genes are TRBV19 and TRBJ1-1; 7 bases agree with TRBD1. In germline, CDR1 is LNHDA, CDR2 SQIVND (reference sequence). Losses at the gene ends were 1 base for V and 5 bases for J; bases not matched to a gene: 10. The CDR3 has 16 residues. This chain's CDR3 is CASSIGPGTGVTEAFF. CDR3 nucleotides: TGTGCCAGTAGTATAGGGCCGGGTACAGGGGTTACTGAAGCTTTCTTT.

This clonotype was observed many times. V usage is TRBV7-2 and J usage is TRBJ1-2, with TRBD1 identical over 8 bases. Per the germline V gene, CDR1 is SGHTA and CDR2 is FQGNSA. V shed 3 bases, J shed 4 bases, and the junction held 4 bases outside the gene matches. The CDR3 spans 14 residues. The CDR3 loop reads CASSLGQELYGYTF. Written as DNA, the CDR3 is TGTGCCAGCAGCTTGGGACAGGAGCTCTATGGCTACACCTTC. Full variable domain (rest looked up from reference TRBV7-2 and TRBJ1-2): GAGVSQSPSNKVTEKGKDVELRCDPISGHTALYWYRQSLGQGLEFLIYFQGNSAPDKSGLPSDRFSAERTGGSVSTLTIQRTQQEDSAVYLCASSLGQELYGYTFGSGTRLTVV.

A few counts support this clonotype. CDR3 loop: CASSQFLLSTEAFF. DNA for the CDR3: TGTGCCAGCAGCCAATTCCTCCTGAGCACTGAAGCTTTCTTT. J is TRBJ1-1 and V is TRBV3-1; D remains ambiguous. Trimming cost V 2 bases and J 4 bases, with 11 bases left between them. CDR1 is LGHDT and CDR2 is YNNKEL in the germline V gene (reference sequence). This CDR3 has 14 amino acids.

The V call is TRBV2, the J call TRBJ1-5; D gene uncertain. Trimming left V 4 bases short and J 6 bases short, with 13 bases between. This CDR3 has 14 residues. The germline gives CDR1 SNHLY, CDR2 FYNNEI. The CDR3 DNA follows: TGTGCCAGCAGTGGAGCGAATCTGGTTCAGCCCCAGCATTTT. Translation gives CASSGANLVQPQHF. Complete variable domain (other parts from reference TRBV2 and TRBJ1-5): EPEVTQTPSHQVTQMGQEVILRCVPISNHLYFYWYRQILGQKVEFLVSFYNNEISEKSEIFDDQFSVERPDGSNFTLKIRSTKLEDSAMYFCASSGANLVQPQHFGDGTRLSIL.

The rearrangement uses TRBV7-2 and TRBJ1-5, with a weak D call TRBD1 (5 bases). V shed 5 bases and J shed 7 bases, with 15 bases lying between them. CDR1 is SGHTA and CDR2 is FQGNSA in the germline V gene. There are 14 residues in the CDR3. The CDR3 DNA sequence: TGTGCCAGCAGCCCTGGAGGCCCAGGGCAGCCCCAGCATTTT. Residues: CASSPGGPGQPQHF.

The chain combines TRBV5-1 with TRBJ2-7; 8 positions match TRBD1. The germline V gene has CDR1 SGHRS and CDR2 YFSETQ. CDR3 size: 15 residues. V was clipped by 4 bases and J by 1 base; unmatched bases: 7. CDR3 loop: CASSPTTGGSYEQYF. CDR3 nucleotide sequence: TGCGCCAGCAGCCCAACAACAGGGGGATCCTACGAGCAGTACTTC. Full variable domain (missing parts from reference TRBV5-1 and TRBJ2-7): KAGVTQTPRYLIKTRGQQVTLSCSPISGHRSVSWYQQTPGQGLQFLFEYFSETQRNKGNFPGRFSGRQFSNSRSEMNVSTLELGDSALYLCASSPTTGGSYEQYFGPGTRLTVT.

This clonotype was seen only a few times. The chain carries TRBV5-1 and TRBJ2-1; 7 positions agree with TRBD2. The CDR3 extends over 15 amino acids. The ends lost 2 bases at V and 5 bases at J; junction bases unmatched: 7. Germline V lookup: CDR1 SGHRS, CDR2 YFSETQ. CDR3 amino acids: CASSFPSGTDNEQFF. The CDR3 nucleotides read TGCGCCAGCAGCTTCCCAAGCGGGACCGACAATGAGCAGTTCTTC.

This clonotype was seen more than once but under ten times. This rearrangement joins TRBV7-9 to TRBJ1-2, with unresolved D. This CDR3 region has 13 residues. Germline-derived CDR1 and CDR2 are SEHNR and FQNEAQ (reference sequence). V dropped 2 bases and J dropped 5 bases, with 9 bases sitting between them. This CDR3 is CASSLLPGYGYTF. CDR3 bases: TGTGCCAGCAGCTTATTACCGGGGTATGGCTACACCTTC. The full variable domain, rest sourced from reference TRBV7-9 and TRBJ1-2, is DTGVSQNPRHKITKRGQNVTFRCDPISEHNRLYWYRQTLGQGPEFLTYFQNEAQLEKSRLLSDRFSAERPKGSFSTLEIQRTEQGDSAMYLCASSLLPGYGYTFGSGTRLTVV.

The chain links TRBV6-5 to TRBJ2-2; the D is unclear. V lost 9 bases to trimming and J lost 3 bases, with 8 bases between them. The CDR3 sequence is 12 residues long. CDR1 is MNHEY, CDR2 SVGAGI, per germline. The CDR3 protein is CASQSDTGELFF. CDR3 in DNA: TGTGCCAGTCAGTCCGACACCGGGGAGCTGTTTTTT.

The gene calls are TRBV9 and TRBJ2-1; weak D call: TRBD2 (5 bases). V was clipped by 3 bases and J by 2 bases, with 12 bases between them. Germline V CDR1 and CDR2: SGDLS, YYNGEE. The CDR3 consists of 15 residues. The CDR3 region is CASSEERFPYNEQFF. The CDR3 DNA sequence: TGTGCCAGCAGCGAGGAGCGGTTCCCCTACAATGAGCAGTTCTTC.

This sequence joins TRBV5-1 and TRBJ1-2; no firm D call. Germline V gives CDR1 SGHRS, CDR2 YFSETQ. Trimming shortened V by 0 bases and J by 5 bases, and 8 bases separated the two germline ends. The CDR3 has 13 residues. Written as DNA, the CDR3 is TGCGCCAGCAGCTTGGAACCAATATATGGCTACACCTTC. Amino acid sequence: CASSLEPIYGYTF.

The J gene is TRBJ1-4, the V gene TRBV7-9; D is uncertain. The germline V and J ends were trimmed by 5 bases and 3 bases, with 10 bases remaining between them. The CDR3 spans 14 residues. Germline CDR1 and CDR2: SEHNR and FQNEAQ (reference sequence). CDR3 sequence: CASSDTGANEKLFF. The CDR3 region has the DNA TGTGCCAGCAGCGACACCGGGGCTAATGAAAAACTGTTTTTT.

The V gene is TRBV4-3, the J gene TRBJ2-1; TRBD2 agrees at 13 bases. CDR3 length: 18 residues. J was trimmed by 7 bases and V by 0 bases; bases with no gene match: 9. Germline V gene sequence: CDR1 LGHNA, CDR2 YSLEER. For the CDR3, the DNA is TGCGCCAGCAGCCAAGAAGGCCCGGGACTAGCGGGAACTAATGAGCAGTTCTTC. Amino acids: CASSQEGPGLAGTNEQFF.

This chain links TRBV3-1 with TRBJ1-5, with D uncertain. V was pared by 0 bases and J by 7 bases, with 10 bases between. The CDR3 runs 14 residues. The germline gives CDR1 LGHDT, CDR2 YNNKEL (reference sequence). In DNA form, the CDR3 reads TGTGCCAGCAGCCAAGAAGATTGGTGGCAGCCCCAGCATTTT. Amino acids: CASSQEDWWQPQHF.

This clonotype was detected only a few times. The CDR3 DNA is TGTGCCAGCAGTCAGGTCGGGGGGCTGTCGGCTGGCTACACCTTC. It is translated as CASSQVGGLSAGYTF. The chain has TRBV7-3 and TRBJ1-2, with a tentative D call TRBD1 (6 bases). CDR1 and CDR2 from the germline V gene are SGHTA and FQGTGA. Trimming removed 6 bases from V and 7 bases from J, with 21 bases in between. The CDR3 is made up of 15 amino acids.

This rearrangement joins TRBV27 to TRBJ2-1, with TRBD2 matching 10 bases. V trimming: 0 bases; J trimming: 2 bases; junction bases outside the gene matches: 1. Germline V gene data show CDR1 as MNHEY and CDR2 as SMNVEV (reference sequence). This CDR3 contains 16 residues. CDR3 in DNA: TGTGCCAGCAGTTTATCTAGCGGGGGGCCCTACAATGAGCAGTTCTTC. It is translated as CASSLSSGGPYNEQFF.

The table lists this clonotype with many counts. This chain uses TRBV29-1 with TRBJ2-3; the D gene is possibly TRBD2 (6 bases). The CDR3 runs 13 residues. From germline, CDR1 is SQVTM and CDR2 ANQGSEA. V lost 4 bases and J 1 base, leaving 9 bases between the germline ends. The DNA for the CDR3 is TGCAGCGTTGGTCGGAGGGGCACAGATACGCAGTATTTT. Protein product: CSVGRRGTDTQYF.

The V and J genes are TRBV7-2 and TRBJ2-4, with unresolved D. V lost 5 bases and J 1 base, leaving 12 bases between the germline ends. The CDR3 runs 15 residues. Germline V gene lookup returns CDR1 SGHTA and CDR2 FQGNSA. For the CDR3, the DNA is TGTGCCAGCAGCGGCTCAGCGACGGCCAAAAACATTCAGTACTTC. It encodes CASSGSATAKNIQYF.

The CDR3 reads CASSTLAPGTQYF. The CDR3 coding sequence is TGTGCCAGCAGTACCCTGGCCCCCGGGACCCAGTACTTC. V is TRBV28 and J is TRBJ2-5; D ambiguous. Germline CDR1 and CDR2: MDHEN and SYDVKM. The V gene lost 5 bases and the J gene lost 7 bases, with 14 bases spanning the gap. The CDR3 totals 13 residues.

The V and J genes are TRBV2 and TRBJ1-1; D is unclear. Trimming stripped 0 bases from V and 2 bases from J, with 13 bases between. CDR1 and CDR2 from the germline V gene are SNHLY and FYNNEI. The CDR3 has 16 residues. CDR3 loop: CASSEAPGRTNTEAFF. The CDR3 nucleotides are TGTGCCAGCAGTGAAGCGCCCGGACGGACTAACACTGAAGCTTTCTTT. The variable domain in full, with the rest retrieved from reference TRBV2 and TRBJ1-1, is EPEVTQTPSHQVTQMGQEVILRCVPISNHLYFYWYRQILGQKVEFLVSFYNNEISEKSEIFDDQFSVERPDGSNFTLKIRSTKLEDSAMYFCASSEAPGRTNTEAFFGQGTRLTVV.

This clonotype has more than one count but fewer than ten. The J gene is TRBJ1-3, the V gene TRBV4-1; possible D gene TRBD1, 6 bases. Germline assignment: CDR1 MGHRA and CDR2 YSYEKL. The CDR3 consists of 15 residues. V was clipped by 0 bases and J by 4 bases, with 10 bases between them. CDR3 DNA sequence: TGCGCCAGCAGCCAAGATAACAGGGTAGGAAACACCATATATTTT. Its protein is CASSQDNRVGNTIYF.

Ten or more counts support this clonotype. The chain recombines TRBV29-1 with TRBJ2-3; TRBD2 aligns across 7 bases. Germline-derived CDR1 and CDR2 are SQVTM and ANQGSEA. Unmatched junction bases numbered 7, after V lost 1 base and J lost 3 bases. CDR3 size: 15 residues. The CDR3 loop reads CSVEATSLPTDTQYF. CDR3 DNA: TGCAGCGTTGAAGCGACTAGCCTTCCAACAGATACGCAGTATTTT.